Shown below are 22 T cell receptor beta chains from a single sample sequenced in a study of beta chain features in type 1 diabetes. Sequencing targeted expressed TCRB transcripts, as all isolated RNA had been reverse transcribed. Some clones are missing from TCRdb's copy, which holds only in-frame ones; the method was immunoSEQ multiplex PCR. The data show hundreds of thousands of clones, roughly 12% seen once. Material: naive CD4+ T cells from blood. The receptor set was obtained from a young man in good health.

Only a few counts were recorded for this clone. Other DNA sequences within the sample encode an identical CDR3. The chain links TRBV11-2 to TRBJ2-3; 15 bases line up with TRBD2. V trimming: 3 bases; J trimming: 4 bases; junction bases outside the gene matches: 2. The CDR3 has 16 amino acids. From germline, CDR1 is SGHAT and CDR2 FQNNGV. The CDR3 sequence is CASSLGLAGGADTQYF. The CDR3 region has the DNA TGTGCCAGCAGCTTGGGACTAGCGGGAGGAGCAGATACGCAGTATTTT.

This clone was picked up a small number of times. This sequence joins TRBV5-4 and TRBJ2-7, with TRBD1 matching 7 bases. The CDR3 has 15 amino acids. The ends lost 4 bases at V and 4 bases at J; junction bases unmatched: 11. In germline, CDR1 is SGHNT, CDR2 YYREEE (reference sequence). The CDR3 region is CASSQDMDRLYEQYF. The CDR3 DNA is TGTGCCAGCAGCCAGGATATGGACAGGCTGTACGAGCAGTACTTC.

This clone was observed a handful of times. The rearrangement joins TRBV18 to TRBJ2-7, with D maybe TRBD1 (6 bases). CDR1 is KGHSH, CDR2 LQKENI, per germline. V was cut by 3 bases and J by 6 bases, with 12 bases left in between. This CDR3 spans 13 amino acids. CDR3: CASSPATGSEQYF. Written as DNA, the CDR3 is TGTGCCAGCTCACCCGCTACAGGGTCCGAGCAGTACTTC.

This clone came up a few times. This sequence joins TRBV27 and TRBJ2-3; the D is unclear. Germline lookup yields CDR1 MNHEY and CDR2 SMNVEV (reference sequence). The germline V and J ends were trimmed by 5 bases and 6 bases, with 15 bases remaining between them. There are 14 residues in the CDR3. CDR3 in DNA: TGTGCCAGCAGTCCCCACAATGTCTTGGATACGCAGTATTTT. Translating gives CASSPHNVLDTQYF.

In its sample, this clone was seen a few times. This sequence joins TRBV11-3 and TRBJ2-1, with D perhaps TRBD1 (9 bases). The CDR3 length is 16 residues. Germline values: CDR1 SGHNT, CDR2 YENEEA. Trimming cost V 4 bases and J 7 bases, with 20 bases left between them. CDR3 residues: CASSWGQGGRRNEQFF. CDR3 coding DNA: TGTGCCAGCAGCTGGGGACAGGGCGGGAGGCGGAATGAGCAGTTCTTC.

Only a few counts were recorded for this clone. This chain connects TRBV7-3 to TRBJ2-1, with TRBD1 identical over 10 bases. CDR1 is SGHTA and CDR2 is FQGTGA in the germline V gene. The CDR3 is 14 amino acids. Trimming took 5 bases from V and 8 from J; bases not matched to a gene: 6. As DNA, the CDR3 is TGTGCCAGCAGCCCCGGGACAGGGGTTTATGAGCAGTTCTTC. Amino acids: CASSPGTGVYEQFF.

V usage is TRBV18 and J usage is TRBJ2-1; D gene ambiguous. Trimming pared 3 bases from V and 6 bases from J, leaving 12 bases between. The CDR3 covers 14 residues. CDR1 KGHSH and CDR2 LQKENI come from the germline V gene. Written as DNA, the CDR3 is TGTGCCAGCTCACCTGGGCACCGGATCAATGAGCAGTTCTTC. Its translation: CASSPGHRINEQFF.

The J gene is TRBJ2-7, the V gene TRBV27, with D possibly TRBD1 on 7 matching bases. V lost 3 bases, J lost 13 bases, and 19 bases lay in between. There are 13 residues in the CDR3. From germline, CDR1 is MNHEY and CDR2 SMNVEV (reference sequence). This CDR3 is CASSFEGGGQSYF. CDR3 DNA: TGTGCCAGCAGTTTCGAAGGAGGGGGCCAGTCATACTTC.

Only a few counts were recorded for this clone. This chain uses TRBV7-3 with TRBJ2-7; TRBD1 might be the D (7 bases). The CDR3 loop spans 13 amino acids. Per germline, CDR1 SGHTA and CDR2 FQGTGA. The V end lost 5 bases, the J end lost 2 bases, and 10 bases lay between the germline ends. In DNA, the CDR3 is TGTGCCAGCAGCCCAGGGGGGCCCTACGAGCAGTACTTC. Translation: CASSPGGPYEQYF.

There are a few counts of this clone. The gene calls are TRBV2 and TRBJ2-1; 7 bases are a match to TRBD2. V gave up 0 bases and J gave up 8 bases; unmatched junction bases: 7. The CDR3 has 15 amino acids. Germline CDR1 and CDR2: SNHLY and FYNNEI. CDR3 DNA sequence: TGTGCCAGCAGTGAAGCTAGCGGGTGGGAAGATGAGCAGTTCTTC. It codes for CASSEASGWEDEQFF.

The V call is TRBV11-3, the J call TRBJ2-5; D perhaps matches TRBD2 (6 bases). V was shortened by 8 bases and J by 0 bases, with 10 bases between the two germline ends. Germline lookup yields CDR1 SGHNT and CDR2 YENEEA. CDR3 length equals 13 residues. CDR3 DNA: TGTGCCAGCGGCGCTAGCGACCAAGAGACCCAGTACTTC. This translates into CASGASDQETQYF. Combining the CDR3 with reference TRBV11-3 and TRBJ2-5 gives the whole variable domain EAGVVQSPRYKIIEKKQPVAFWCNPISGHNTLYWYLQNLGQGPELLIRYENEEAVDDSQLPKDRFSAERLKGVDSTLKIQPAELGDSAVYLCASGASDQETQYFGPGTRLLVL.

The chain couples TRBV5-1 to TRBJ2-5, with D maybe TRBD1 (6 bases). This CDR3 spans 14 amino acids. CDR1 and CDR2 from the germline V gene are SGHRS and YFSETQ. The V end lost 7 bases, the J end lost 2 bases, and 15 bases lay between the germline ends. The CDR3 loop is CASFKTGRQETQYF. CDR3 sequence (DNA): TGCGCCAGCTTTAAGACAGGCCGTCAAGAGACCCAGTACTTC.

This clone was counted between two and nine times. The rearrangement links TRBV5-1 to TRBJ2-7, with TRBD2 matching over 11 bases. V lost 4 bases to trimming and J lost 1 base; unmatched junction nucleotides: 7. The V gene's germline CDR1 is SGHRS and CDR2 YFSETQ. This CDR3 spans 16 amino acids. CDR3 sequence (DNA): TGCGCCAGCAGCCCCACTAGCGGGGGTTTGTCCTACGAGCAGTACTTC. Amino acids: CASSPTSGGLSYEQYF.

V gene TRBV6-5 combines with J gene TRBJ2-7, with TRBD1 matching over 8 bases. The V gene's germline CDR1 is MNHEY and CDR2 SVGAGI. The CDR3 runs to 15 residues. V dropped 7 bases and J dropped 3; count of bases not matched to a gene: 11. CDR3 DNA: TGTGCCAGCACTGGCCCCGGACAGGGAAACTACGAGCAGTACTTC. Its translation is CASTGPGQGNYEQYF.

This clone has more than one count but fewer than ten. V usage is TRBV7-6 and J usage is TRBJ1-5; 7 nucleotides line up with TRBD1. The CDR3 loop spans 13 amino acids. CDR1 is SGHVS and CDR2 is FNYEAQ in the germline V gene. Trimming removed 7 bases from V and 5 bases from J; junction bases left unmatched: 5. Here the CDR3 reads CASTRGEDQPQHF. As DNA, the CDR3 is TGTGCCAGCACCAGGGGGGAGGATCAGCCCCAGCATTTT.

This chain joins TRBV27 and TRBJ2-3; the D gene is possibly TRBD2 (6 bases). Germline V gene lookup returns CDR1 MNHEY and CDR2 SMNVEV (reference sequence). V dropped 3 bases and J dropped 4 bases, with 14 bases sitting between them. The CDR3 totals 15 residues. The CDR3 region is CASSFRGRLPDTQYF. In DNA, the CDR3 is TGTGCCAGCAGTTTTCGGGGGAGGCTTCCAGATACGCAGTATTTT.

V usage is TRBV20-1 and J usage is TRBJ1-1; no definite D call. CDR1 is DFQATT, CDR2 SNEGSKA, per germline (reference sequence). Trimming pared 3 bases from V and 5 bases from J, leaving 4 bases between. The CDR3 is made up of 10 amino acids. CDR3 DNA: TGCAGTGCTAGGAGGACTGAAGCTTTCTTT. Translated: CSARRTEAFF.

This sequence joins TRBV15 and TRBJ2-3; the match to TRBD2 covers 7 bases. CDR3 length: 17 amino acids. J gave up 2 bases and V 1 base, and 9 bases lay outside the gene matches. Germline CDR1 reads LNHNV; CDR2 reads YYDKDF (reference sequence). The CDR3 nucleotides are TGTGCCACCAGCAGAGGATTGGGTCTAGCGGACACAGATACGCAGTATTTT. This codes for CATSRGLGLADTDTQYF.

This clone was recorded a few times. V and J are TRBV7-3 and TRBJ2-1; the match to TRBD2 covers 8 bases. This CDR3 spans 16 amino acids. In germline, CDR1 is SGHTA, CDR2 FQGTGA. V shed 5 bases, J shed 0 bases, and the junction held 6 bases outside the gene matches. The CDR3 nucleotides are TGTGCCAGCAGCCTGAGCGGGGGCAGCTCCTACAATGAGCAGTTCTTC. Translated: CASSLSGGSSYNEQFF.

CDR3 in amino acids: CASRRSRGTGYTF. Here the CDR3 DNA reads TGTGCCAGCAGAAGGTCCAGGGGAACCGGCTACACCTTC. The chain links TRBV6-5 to TRBJ1-2, with D maybe TRBD1 (6 bases). V was shortened by 6 bases and J by 8 bases, with 16 bases between the two germline ends. The germline gives CDR1 MNHEY, CDR2 SVGAGI. The CDR3 length is 13 residues.

The rearrangement uses TRBV13 and TRBJ1-2; no firm D call. The germline V gene has CDR1 PRHDT and CDR2 FYEKMQ (reference sequence). This CDR3 has 14 residues. The V end lost 5 bases, the J end lost 0 bases, and 10 bases lay between the germline ends. The CDR3 here is CASSVLRANYGYTF. The CDR3 DNA reads TGTGCCAGCAGCGTATTAAGAGCTAACTATGGCTACACCTTC.

Only a few counts were recorded for this clone. J is TRBJ2-1 and V is TRBV11-1; 10 bases match TRBD1. The CDR3 has 15 amino acids. V trimming: 1 base; J trimming: 5 bases; junction bases outside the gene matches: 2. CDR1 and CDR2 (germline): SGHAT, FQDESV (reference sequence). CDR3 loop: CASSLVGQGNNEQFF. The DNA of the CDR3 is TGTGCCAGCAGCTTAGTGGGACAGGGGAACAATGAGCAGTTCTTC.